This TCR beta chain was identified during a study of blood T cell repertoires in COVID-19. Looking at the study overall: The study drew acute and convalescent COVID-19 samples from the United States, Italy and Spain. T cells, B-cell-depleted T cells, or PBMCs supplied cDNA or gDNA.

CDR3 length: 14 residues. V lost 1 base and J lost 5, with 9 bases in between. Per germline, CDR1 SGHAT and CDR2 FQNNGV. Only in-frame clones appear in the TCRdb table, and some are missing; sequencing was by immunoSEQ multiplex PCR. Altogether over 75,000 clones are present, around 88% being singletons, with the ten largest covering 25%. The TCR originated in a human donor in a cohort sampled during active COVID-19. Sequencing input: peripheral blood. The rearrangement uses TRBV11-2 and TRBJ2-1; the D gene is possibly TRBD1 (5 bases). CDR3: CASSLGVGDNEQFF. CDR3 coding DNA: TGTGCCAGCAGCTTAGGTGTAGGGGACAATGAGCAGTTCTTC.